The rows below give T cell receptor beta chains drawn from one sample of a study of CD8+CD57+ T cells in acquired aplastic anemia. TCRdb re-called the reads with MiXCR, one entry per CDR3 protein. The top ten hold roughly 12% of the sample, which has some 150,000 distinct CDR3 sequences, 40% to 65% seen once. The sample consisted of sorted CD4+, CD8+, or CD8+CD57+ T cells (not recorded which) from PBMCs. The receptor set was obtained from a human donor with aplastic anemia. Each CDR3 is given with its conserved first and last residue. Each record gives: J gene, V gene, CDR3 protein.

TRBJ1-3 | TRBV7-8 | CASATGGSGNTIYF
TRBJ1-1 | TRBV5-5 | CASSWNTEAFF
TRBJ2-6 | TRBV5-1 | CASSSQVSGANVLTF
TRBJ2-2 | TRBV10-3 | CAISGQGNTGELFF
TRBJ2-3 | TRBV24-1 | CATSDPGLAGGTDTQYF
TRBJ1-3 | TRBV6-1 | CASQGGNTIYF
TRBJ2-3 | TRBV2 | CASSDLTDTQYF
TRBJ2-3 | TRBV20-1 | CSANSGVGHSTDTQYF
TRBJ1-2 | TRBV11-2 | CASSLLRGDYGYTF
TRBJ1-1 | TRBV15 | CATSRDGNTEAFF
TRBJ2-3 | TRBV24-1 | CATSDWTDTDTQYF
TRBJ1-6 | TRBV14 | CASSQVGRRSPLHF
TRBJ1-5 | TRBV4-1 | CASSQEGVMDQPQHF
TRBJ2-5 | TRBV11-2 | CASFPEMGSGGAEETQYF
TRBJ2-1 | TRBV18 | CASSPFGKEQFF
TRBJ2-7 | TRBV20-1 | CSARERQGAFYEQYF
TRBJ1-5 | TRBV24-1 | CATSGGENQPQHF
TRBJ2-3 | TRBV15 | CATSRLSRRDTQYF
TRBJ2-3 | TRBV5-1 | CASSLKDRRTDTQYF
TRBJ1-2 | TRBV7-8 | CASSLYTIANYCYTF
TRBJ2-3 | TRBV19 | CASTSGQGHTDTQYF
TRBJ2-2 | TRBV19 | CASSIQGTGAAGELFF
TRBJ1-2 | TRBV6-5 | CASSYSWDSNYGYTF
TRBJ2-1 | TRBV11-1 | CASSLDGLTYNEQFF
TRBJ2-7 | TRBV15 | CATSRALPDEQYF
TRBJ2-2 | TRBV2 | CASSEVDRGDTGELFF
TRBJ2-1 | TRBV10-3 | CAISESLGRGSYNEQFF
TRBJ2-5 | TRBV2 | CASSENRDKPQYF
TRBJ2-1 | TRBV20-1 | CSARGAARTDEQFF
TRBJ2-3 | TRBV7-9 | CASSLMLDTQYF
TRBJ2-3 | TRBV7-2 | CASSSLTRDTQYF
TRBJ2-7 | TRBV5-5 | CASSDDRGTDYEQYF
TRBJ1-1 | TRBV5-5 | CASSLEPGVRTEAFF
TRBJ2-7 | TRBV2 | CAIQPRDRRSYEQYF
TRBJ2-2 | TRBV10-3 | CAISESAGTGELSF
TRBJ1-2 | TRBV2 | CASSEAATGALTHNYGYTF
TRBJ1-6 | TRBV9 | CASSVDDRGSYNPPLHF
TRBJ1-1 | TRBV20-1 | CSARLDRGSTEAFF
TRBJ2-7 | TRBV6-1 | CASIGGSYEQYF
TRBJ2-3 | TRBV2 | CASGWTSVKDTQYF
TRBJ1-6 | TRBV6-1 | CASIRFVGEALHF